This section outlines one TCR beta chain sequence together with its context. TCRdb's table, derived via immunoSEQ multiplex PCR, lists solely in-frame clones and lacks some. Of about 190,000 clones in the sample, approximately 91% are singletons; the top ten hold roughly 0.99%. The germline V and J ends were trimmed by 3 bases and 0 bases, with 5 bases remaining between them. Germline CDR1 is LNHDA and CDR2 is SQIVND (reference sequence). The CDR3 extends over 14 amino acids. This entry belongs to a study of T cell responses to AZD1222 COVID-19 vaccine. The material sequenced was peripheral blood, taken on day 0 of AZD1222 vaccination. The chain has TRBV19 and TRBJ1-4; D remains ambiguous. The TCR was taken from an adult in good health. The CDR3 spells CASSMVSTNEKLFF. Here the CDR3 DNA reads TGTGCCAGTAGTATGGTTTCAACTAATGAAAAACTGTTTTTT.